The 26 T cell receptor beta chains reported below all come from one sample, sequenced in a study of PD-1 blockade in classical Hodgkin lymphoma (dated by TCRdb to 2020 to 2022). The library was prepared using the immunoSEQ multiplex PCR assay. TCRdb took over this immuneACCESS table, retaining in-frame rearrangements with V and J assigned. Such tables are incomplete; in checked studies, under half of the missing clones stem from an unresolved V gene, and the remainder is unexplained. The sample table holds tens of thousands of clones, of which nearly 90% were seen once. Together, the top ten hold roughly 14% of the sample. In light of the paper, this sample's time point label describes: cycle 4 day 1 (C4D1), after 6 weeks of nivolumab. Every trial patient had relapsed after autologous stem cell transplantation, and cohorts A, B and C differed in prior brentuximab vedotin exposure. The sequenced sample was peripheral blood mononuclear cells (PBMCs), obtained before the fourth cycle of nivolumab. The receptors here all came from a human donor with classical Hodgkin lymphoma.

This clone was seen only once. The junction shows a germline mismatch at one end, possibly a read error. The V call is TRBV19, the J call TRBJ2-1; D is tentatively TRBD1 or TRBD2 (5 bases each). The V gene's germline CDR1 is LNHDA and CDR2 SQIVND (reference sequence). The CDR3 has 13 amino acids. CDR3 bases: TGTGCCAGTAGTATACGTTCAGGGACCTTCTTTATCTTC. Residues: CASSIRSGTFFIF.

The chain couples TRBV9 to TRBJ2-1, with D perhaps matching TRBD2 (5 bases). The germline V gene has CDR1 SGDLS and CDR2 YYNGEE. This CDR3 spans 16 amino acids. Trimming pared 0 bases from V and 0 bases from J, leaving 10 bases between. Here the CDR3 reads CASSVVVGSSYNEQFF. CDR3 bases: TGTGCCAGCAGCGTAGTGGTGGGGAGCTCCTACAATGAGCAGTTCTTC.

The genes are TRBV6-6 and TRBJ2-3; D possibly uses TRBD1 or TRBD2 (5 bases each). CDR3 size: 15 residues. Germline loops: CDR1 MNHNY, CDR2 SVGAGI (reference sequence). V was clipped by 6 bases and J by 7 bases, with 20 bases between them. The CDR3 region is CASSYGTEPHNTQYF. DNA for the CDR3: TGTGCCAGCAGCTACGGGACGGAGCCACATAATACGCAGTATTTT.

The chain joins TRBV6-5 to TRBJ1-5, with D unresolved. The CDR3 spans 16 residues. V was trimmed by 2 bases and J by 0 bases, leaving 11 bases between them. The germline CDR1 and CDR2 sequences are MNHEY and SVGAGI. The CDR3 loop is CASSYRGRYSNQPQHF. As DNA, the CDR3 is TGTGCCAGCAGTTACCGCGGACGGTATAGCAATCAGCCCCAGCATTTT.

The chain has TRBV9 and TRBJ2-1; TRBD1 matches 9 bases. The V segment lost 4 bases and the J segment 7 bases; nucleotides outside the gene matches: 9. Germline values: CDR1 SGDLS, CDR2 YYNGEE. CDR3 length: 15 residues. DNA for the CDR3: TGTGCCAGCAGCCTCCTCGGACAGGGGCGGAATGAGCAGTTCTTC. It translates to CASSLLGQGRNEQFF.

This rearrangement joins TRBV28 to TRBJ2-3; D perhaps matches TRBD2 (7 bases). Germline values: CDR1 MDHEN, CDR2 SYDVKM. The CDR3 has 14 amino acids. V was shortened by 2 bases and J by 2 bases, with 8 bases between the two germline ends. The CDR3 loop is CASSLAGATDTQYF. CDR3 nucleotides: TGTGCCAGCAGTTTAGCGGGGGCCACAGATACGCAGTATTTT.

The rearrangement joins TRBV14 to TRBJ1-1; D gene unclear. The germline V and J ends were trimmed by 1 base and 1 base, with 7 bases remaining between them. Per the germline V gene, CDR1 is SGHDN and CDR2 is FVKESK. CDR3 length equals 14 residues. The CDR3 region is CASSQVPPNTEAFF. The CDR3 DNA follows: TGTGCCAGCAGCCAAGTTCCCCCGAACACTGAAGCTTTCTTT.

The rearrangement links TRBV5-4 to TRBJ2-3, with D perhaps matching TRBD2 (5 bases). V lost 2 bases and J 0 bases, leaving 10 bases between the germline ends. Germline lookup yields CDR1 SGHNT and CDR2 YYREEE (reference sequence). There are 15 residues in the CDR3. The CDR3 sequence is CASSFEAASTDTQYF. The CDR3 DNA follows: TGTGCCAGCAGCTTCGAAGCGGCTAGCACAGATACGCAGTATTTT. Full variable domain (rest looked up from reference TRBV5-4 and TRBJ2-3): ETGVTQSPTHLIKTRGQQVTLRCSSQSGHNTVSWYQQALGQGPQFIFQYYREEENGRGNFPPRFSGLQFPNYSSELNVNALELDDSALYLCASSFEAASTDTQYFGPGTRLTVL.

The chain employs TRBV6-6 and TRBJ1-2, with D hard to call. The CDR3 length is 14 residues. The germline V and J ends were trimmed by 0 bases and 5 bases, with 10 bases remaining between them. CDR1 MNHNY and CDR2 SVGAGI come from the germline V gene (reference sequence). The chain's CDR3 is CASSYSPQYYGYTF. CDR3 DNA sequence: TGTGCCAGCAGTTACTCTCCACAGTATTATGGCTACACCTTC.

The chain links TRBV20-1 to TRBJ1-1, with D perhaps matching TRBD1 (6 bases). This CDR3 has 11 amino acids. Looked up from germline, CDR1 is DFQATT and CDR2 is SNEGSKA (reference sequence). V was trimmed by 5 bases and J by 6 bases, leaving 10 bases between them. CDR3 sequence: CSASGVPEAFF. CDR3 DNA: TGCAGTGCTTCAGGGGTTCCTGAAGCTTTCTTT.

The chain couples TRBV30 to TRBJ2-1; D might be TRBD1 or TRBD2, each matching 5 bases. This CDR3 contains 16 residues. Germline CDR1 GTSNPN, CDR2 SVGIG (reference sequence). V shed 5 bases and J shed 5 bases, with 22 bases lying between them. The CDR3 region has the DNA TGTGCCTGGGAACGGGACCCCCCTAGAGGGGACAATGAGCAGTTCTTC. Protein: CAWERDPPRGDNEQFF.

This sequence joins TRBV5-1 and TRBJ1-1; perhaps TRBD1 as D (6 bases). The germline V gene encodes CDR1 SGHRS and CDR2 YFSETQ. Trimming took 3 bases from V and 4 from J, leaving 16 bases between them. The CDR3 spans 15 residues. CDR3 residues: CASSYVGGPATEAFF. DNA for the CDR3: TGCGCCAGCAGCTACGTGGGGGGGCCGGCCACTGAAGCTTTCTTT.

This clone has just one count. This rearrangement joins TRBV6-1 to TRBJ2-2; possibly TRBD2 for D (5 bases). In germline, CDR1 is MNHNS, CDR2 SASEGT. V was trimmed by 6 bases and J by 5 bases, leaving 16 bases between them. The CDR3 runs 15 residues. This CDR3 reads CASRPRLAPTGELFF. The CDR3 bases are TGTGCCAGCAGGCCCCGCCTAGCACCGACCGGGGAGCTGTTTTTT.

This rearrangement joins TRBV7-6 to TRBJ2-7, with 11 bases identical to TRBD2. The CDR3 totals 17 residues. Germline V CDR1 and CDR2: SGHVS, FNYEAQ. Trimming removed 5 bases from V and 0 bases from J; junction bases left unmatched: 9. The CDR3 nucleotides read TGTGCCAGCAGCGCTAGGGGACTAGCGGTTTACTCCTACGAGCAGTACTTC. It codes for CASSARGLAVYSYEQYF.

The gene calls are TRBV4-1 and TRBJ2-5; 8 bases line up with TRBD1. V lost 3 bases to trimming and J lost 6 bases; unmatched junction nucleotides: 6. Germline V lookup: CDR1 MGHRA, CDR2 YSYEKL. The CDR3 consists of 14 residues. This chain's CDR3 is CASSHGQGTQTQYF. DNA of the CDR3: TGCGCCAGCAGCCACGGACAGGGTACTCAGACCCAGTACTTC.

DNA for the CDR3: TGTGCCAGTAGTATGCGTCGGGGCACAGATACGCAGTATTTT. The encoded protein is CASSMRRGTDTQYF. The chain combines TRBV19 with TRBJ2-3, with unresolved D. Looked up from germline, CDR1 is LNHDA and CDR2 is SQIVND (reference sequence). Trimming cost V 3 bases and J 1 base, with 8 bases left between them. The CDR3 loop spans 14 amino acids.

This sequence joins TRBV28 and TRBJ1-2; no clear D gene. The CDR3 has 11 residues. Trimming pared 5 bases from V and 8 bases from J, leaving 9 bases between. From germline, CDR1 is MDHEN and CDR2 SYDVKM. The CDR3 region is CASSLTEGYTF. CDR3 sequence (DNA): TGTGCCAGCAGTCTGACCGAAGGCTACACCTTC.

The rearrangement uses TRBV6-5 and TRBJ2-7; either TRBD1 or TRBD2 may supply D (5 bases each). CDR3 size: 16 residues. V gave up 2 bases and J gave up 5 bases, with 19 bases separating them. Per germline, CDR1 MNHEY and CDR2 SVGAGI. CDR3 residues: CASSYTGPTGLDEQYF. CDR3 nucleotide sequence: TGTGCCAGCAGTTACACGGGACCGACCGGGTTGGACGAGCAGTACTTC.

This rearrangement joins TRBV10-3 to TRBJ2-7, with D possibly being TRBD1 (5 bases). This CDR3 has 12 amino acids. V was cut by 4 bases and J by 7 bases, with 11 bases left in between. CDR1 ENHRY and CDR2 SYGVKD come from the germline V gene. This chain's CDR3 is CAISVQVGEQYF. Here the CDR3 DNA reads TGTGCCATCAGTGTACAGGTGGGAGAGCAGTACTTC.

V usage is TRBV9 and J usage is TRBJ2-7; D is tentatively TRBD1 or TRBD2 (6 bases each). CDR1 and CDR2 (germline): SGDLS, YYNGEE. This CDR3 spans 14 amino acids. V lost 5 bases to trimming and J lost 0 bases, with 12 bases between them. The CDR3: CASSAGGNSYEQYF. The CDR3 nucleotides read TGTGCCAGCAGTGCCGGGGGCAACTCCTACGAGCAGTACTTC.

The sample holds a few counts of this clone. The chain carries TRBV11-2 and TRBJ2-7; 12 bases fit TRBD2. This CDR3 has 16 residues. The V and J ends lost 4 bases and 4 bases, in that order; junction bases with no gene match: 8. Germline values: CDR1 SGHAT, CDR2 FQNNGV. CDR3 DNA: TGTGCCAGCAGCTACCCTAGGACTAGCGGGGATTACGAGCAGTACTTC. It translates to CASSYPRTSGDYEQYF.

The chain links TRBV25-1 to TRBJ2-7, with D maybe TRBD1 (6 bases). The CDR3 contains 12 residues. V was cut by 8 bases and J by 3 bases, with 11 bases left in between. Germline values: CDR1 MGHDK, CDR2 SYGVNS. The CDR3 DNA is TGTGCCAGCGTAGGACAGAGCTACGAGCAGTACTTC. It codes for CASVGQSYEQYF.

This clone was detected once. The rearrangement links TRBV25-1 to TRBJ1-1, with TRBD1 as a possible D gene (6 bases). The ends were cut back, 4 bases at V and 8 bases at J, with 23 bases in the middle. Germline assignment: CDR1 MGHDK and CDR2 SYGVNS. The CDR3 contains 16 residues. DNA for the CDR3: TGTGCCAGCAGTGTAACAGGAGGGGGGGTAAGCGTGGAAGCTTTCTTT. As protein: CASSVTGGGVSVEAFF.

V gene TRBV30 combines with J gene TRBJ2-1; D might be TRBD2 (6 bases). Germline V CDR1 and CDR2: GTSNPN, SVGIG (reference sequence). With 3 bases removed from V and 0 bases from J, the gap between germline ends came to 6 bases. The CDR3 sequence is 13 residues long. For the CDR3, the DNA is TGTGCCTGGAGGCGGGACTCCTACAATGAGCAGTTCTTC. Its protein is CAWRRDSYNEQFF.

The rearrangement joins TRBV5-1 to TRBJ1-2; D gene uncertain. Germline assignment: CDR1 SGHRS and CDR2 YFSETQ. Between the trimmed V and J ends, which lost 1 base and 4 bases, there was a span of 11 bases. CDR3 length equals 14 residues. The CDR3 loop reads CASSLRELGYGYTF. The CDR3 DNA is TGCGCCAGCAGCTTGCGGGAATTGGGCTATGGCTACACCTTC.

J is TRBJ1-4 and V is TRBV16; TRBD1 agrees at 7 bases. CDR3 length: 15 amino acids. V gave up 4 bases and J gave up 4 bases; unmatched junction bases: 6. Germline V gives CDR1 KGHSY, CDR2 FQNENV. CDR3 in amino acids: CASSRQTGNNEKLFF. CDR3 DNA sequence: TGTGCCAGCAGCCGCCAGACAGGGAATAATGAAAAACTGTTTTTT.